This T cell receptor beta chain was identified in a study of T cells in Graves' hyperthyroidism and ophthalmopathy. Patients were excluded because of uncontrolled infection, other autoimmune disease, pregnancy or lactation. Every diagnosis used clinical symptoms, serum thyroxine and TRAb, thyroid ultrasound and orbital computed tomography. Overall study findings and caveats: Blood shared most expanded thyroid clonotypes above 0.001. The model predicted ophthalmopathy a median approximately 6 months before onset.

The CDR3 consists of 15 residues. CDR1 and CDR2 from the germline V gene are MNHEY and SMNVEV (reference sequence). Trimming took 6 bases from V and 9 from J; bases not matched to a gene: 11. What was amplified from RNA transcripts were TCR beta CDR3 regions. The primer set for the first-round RT-PCR of the TCR CDR3 was HTBI. TCRdb reprocessed the multiplex PCR reads via MiXCR and lists one record per CDR3 protein. The sample yields around 720,000 distinct CDR3 sequences, just over 35% seen once. This clonotype has a count of ten or more. Its antigen is as yet unknown. The source of this sequence is a woman aged 35 to 49 with Graves' hyperthyroidism. The chain joins TRBV27 to TRBJ1-6; 7 bases agree with TRBD1. Sequenced material: blood. The CDR3 protein is CASRQGQEHRSPLHF. The CDR3 DNA reads TGTGCCAGCAGGCAAGGACAGGAGCATCGTTCACCCCTCCACTTT.